The 17 T cell receptor beta chains given below trace back to one sample, sequenced in a study of CD8+ T cells in alopecia areata. Sequencing templates came from extracted RNA that was reverse transcribed into cDNA. Generated by immunoSEQ multiplex PCR, the TCRdb table keeps only in-frame clones and is missing some. This repertoire holds over 100,000 clones, and none appear only once. Specimen: lesional skin. These receptor sequences come from a C3H/HeJ mouse with alopecia areata. The strain's MHC: H2-k.

A note on this clone: These gene names are mouse names. The DNA ends 4 residues before the CDR3 does, and the rest of the CDR3 is filled in from the germline J gene. V is TRBV1 and J is TRBJ1-2, with 11 bases that match TRBD1. The CDR3 spans 14 residues. Trimming at V came to 4 bases and at J to 4 bases, leaving 2 bases not matched to a gene. The germline V gene has CDR1 NSQYPW and CDR2 LRSPGD (reference sequence). The CDR3 spells CTCSGDRGGSDYTF. The covered CDR3 bases are TGCACCTGCAGTGGGGACAGGGGGGGCTCC.

In the case of this clone: There is a difference at residue 10 between the TCRdb protein and the DNA translation, so the protein given here was translated from the DNA. Genes here carry mouse names. The missing CDR3 end, 3 residues past where the read stops, is filled in from the germline J gene. The chain is built from TRBV31 and TRBJ1-6; 7 nucleotides match TRBD1. TRBJ1-6 is an ORF, with its function uncertain. There are 13 residues in the CDR3. Germline values: CDR1 GKSSPN, CDR2 SITVG. V dropped 5 bases and J dropped 5; count of bases not matched to a gene: 3. CDR3 sequence reads: CAWGTENNSPLYF. CDR3 DNA, as far as it was read: TGTGCCTGGGGGACAGAAAATAATTCGCCC.

A note on this clone: The germline and genes are mouse ones. The observed sequence ends 4 residues before the CDR3 terminus, with the missing tail filled in from the germline J gene. V and J are TRBV13-3 and TRBJ1-1, with 8 bases lining up with TRBD1. Unmatched junction bases numbered 11, after V lost 3 bases and J lost 4 bases. This CDR3 comprises 16 residues. Looked up from germline, CDR1 is NNHDY and CDR2 is SYVADS. CDR3 DNA (partial): TGTGCCAGCAGTGCCAGCGCAGGGGGCAGGGGCACA. Protein sequence: CASSASAGGRGT. The whole CDR3 protein reads CASSASAGGRGTEVFF.

This clone was observed a few times. Genes here carry mouse names. Read data end 4 residues before the CDR3 end; the end is taken from the germline J gene. The chain carries TRBV13-1 and TRBJ1-1; TRBD1 is a possible D gene (5 bases). V lost 4 bases and J lost 0, with 10 bases in between. The CDR3 is 14 amino acids. Germline V gene sequence: CDR1 NSHNY, CDR2 SYGAGN. Here the CDR3 reads CASSRTPANTEVFF. The part of the CDR3 DNA that was read is TGTGCCAGCAGTCGGACACCTGCAAACACA.

Remarks on this clone: Germline and genes here are mouse. The CDR3 end lies 4 residues beyond the end of the read and is filled in from the germline J gene. V and J are TRBV13-3 and TRBJ1-4; the match to TRBD1 covers 9 bases. Looked up from germline, CDR1 is NNHDY and CDR2 is SYVADS. There are 14 residues in the CDR3. This chain's CDR3 is CASSDAGQGERLFF. The CDR3 bases that were read are TGTGCCAGCAGTGATGCGGGACAGGGCGAA. Full variable domain (outside the CDR3, taken from reference TRBV13-3 and TRBJ1-4): EAAVTQSPRSKVAVTGGKVTLSCHQTNNHDYMYWYRQDTGHGLRLIHYSYVADSTEKGDIPDGYKASRPSQENFSLILELASLSQTAVYFCASSDAGQGERLFFGHGTKLSVL.

On this clone itself: At residue 15, TCRdb's protein is not the same as the translated DNA, so the protein here was read from the DNA. The germline and genes are mouse ones. From the germline J gene comes the end of the CDR3, since the read stops 3 residues before it. The chain employs TRBV1 and TRBJ1-3; 8 bases fit TRBD1. V trimming: 0 bases; J trimming: 0 bases; junction bases outside the gene matches: 7. CDR3 size: 18 residues. CDR1 NSQYPW and CDR2 LRSPGD come from the germline V gene (reference sequence). The CDR3 sequence: CTCSADGDRPFSGNTLYF. The covered CDR3 bases are TGCACCTGCAGTGCAGATGGGGACAGGCCCTTTTCTGGAAATACG.

Of note for this clone: Germline and genes: mouse. The read finishes 4 residues shy of the CDR3 end, and the germline J gene is used to complete it. The chain carries TRBV19 and TRBJ1-4; TRBD1 aligns across 10 bases. The germline V gene encodes CDR1 FNHDT and CDR2 SITEND (reference sequence). Trimming at V came to 2 bases and at J to 2 bases, leaving 3 bases not matched to a gene. The CDR3 runs 16 residues. The CDR3 reads CASSILTGGSNERLFF. The CDR3 bases that were read are TGTGCCAGCAGTATCCTGACAGGGGGCTCCAACGAA.

This clone was found a few times. Gene names and germline match the mouse. Read sequence stops 4 residues before the CDR3 end, and the germline J gene provides the missing end. The chain uses TRBV1 and TRBJ2-1, with D uncertain. The CDR3 has 16 residues. The V end was cut by 0 bases, the J end by 3 bases, with 12 bases between. The germline CDR1 and CDR2 sequences are NSQYPW and LRSPGD (reference sequence). Partial CDR3 DNA: TGCACCTGCAGTGCAGATCTGGCAAAACTCTATGCT. This sequence encodes CTCSADLAKLYA. The entire CDR3 protein is CTCSADLAKLYAEQFF.

In the case of this clone: The genes are named according to mouse. The read gets to within 4 residues of the CDR3 end, and the germline J gene fills in the rest. The rearrangement uses TRBV1 and TRBJ2-3, with 8 bases aligning to TRBD1. The CDR3 totals 15 residues. Germline CDR1 reads NSQYPW; CDR2 reads LRSPGD (reference sequence). Trimming removed 4 bases from V and 0 bases from J; junction bases left unmatched: 3. The sequenced part of the CDR3 DNA is TGCACCTGCAGTGTATGGGACAGGAGTGCAGAA. Its translation: CTCSVWDRSAE. The full CDR3 protein reads CTCSVWDRSAETLYF.

Points on this clone: Germline and genes: mouse. Sequencing ends 4 residues short of the CDR3 end; the germline J gene provides the rest. The V gene is TRBV17, the J gene TRBJ2-3, with D perhaps matching TRBD1 (5 bases). Germline values: CDR1 MNHDT, CDR2 YYDKIL. The CDR3 loop spans 15 amino acids. V was shortened by 3 bases and J by 0 bases, with 10 bases between the two germline ends. CDR3 loop: CASSSWTPSAETLYF. CDR3 DNA, as far as it was read: TGTGCTAGCAGTAGTTGGACACCTAGTGCAGAA.

This clone was observed a few times. Any gene name here is a mouse gene name. The read halts 4 residues ahead of the CDR3 end, with the missing end drawn from the germline J gene. The gene calls are TRBV29 and TRBJ2-7; 7 positions agree with TRBD1. The germline V gene has CDR1 MSHET and CDR2 SYDVDS. This CDR3 region has 12 residues. CDR3 in amino acids: CASRRDRDEQYF. The CDR3 bases that were read are TGTGCTAGCAGACGCGACAGGGAT.

For this clone: Genes and germline are mouse. The CDR3 DNA, read in part, is TGTGCTAGCAGTAGAGCGTCGGGACAATATGCT. It yields the protein CASSRASGQYA. The full CDR3 protein reads CASSRASGQYAEQFF. The chain uses TRBV17 and TRBJ2-1; tentative D call: TRBD1 (6 bases). The read falls 4 residues short of the CDR3 end, and the missing part is taken from the germline J gene. Between the trimmed V and J ends, which lost 1 base and 4 bases, there was a span of 11 bases. Germline CDR1 and CDR2: MNHDT and YYDKIL. The CDR3 sequence is 15 residues long.

In regard to this clone: Genes and germline are mouse. The CDR3 extends 4 residues past the end of the read, so its final part is completed from the germline J gene. J is TRBJ2-7 and V is TRBV31, with 9 bases identical to TRBD2. The CDR3 is made up of 14 amino acids. Germline-derived CDR1 and CDR2 are GKSSPN and SITVG. The trim removed 1 base at V and 1 base at J, leaving 2 bases unmatched. The CDR3 sequence is CAWSPDWGSYEQYF. The DNA read from the CDR3 is TGTGCCTGGAGTCCCGACTGGGGGTCCTAT.

This clone was counted between two and nine times. The listed genes are named as in mouse. Coverage ceases 4 residues before the CDR3 finishes, and the germline J gene fills in the end. The rearrangement uses TRBV17 and TRBJ2-1; D unresolved. Trimming pared 1 base from V and 0 bases from J, leaving 7 bases between. CDR1 is MNHDT, CDR2 YYDKIL, per germline. The CDR3 consists of 15 residues. The sequenced CDR3 bases are TGTGCTAGCAGTAGAGGTGAGGGTAACTATGCT. Residues: CASSRGEGNYA. The full-length CDR3 reads as CASSRGEGNYAEQFF. Using reference TRBV17 and TRBJ2-1 for the parts outside the CDR3, the full variable domain is DTTVKQNPRYKLARVGKPVNLICSQTMNHDTMYWYQKKPNQAPKLLLFYYDKILNREADTFEKFQSSRPNNSFCSLYIGSAGLEYSAMYLCASSRGEGNYAEQFFGPGTRLTVL.

For this clone: The gene names here belong to mouse. The DNA ends 4 residues before the CDR3 does, and the rest of the CDR3 is filled in from the germline J gene. The chain uses TRBV13-3 and TRBJ2-7; 9 positions agree with TRBD2. This CDR3 has 14 residues. Germline V gives CDR1 NNHDY, CDR2 SYVADS. V gave up 5 bases and J gave up 0 bases; unmatched junction bases: 3. The CDR3 protein is CASRPGGDSYEQYF. The CDR3 bases that were read are TGTGCCAGCAGACCTGGGGGGGACTCCTAT.

In its sample, this clone was seen a few times. Mouse gene names apply. The read stops 4 residues short of the end of the CDR3; the missing end is completed from the germline J gene. The rearrangement joins TRBV13-3 to TRBJ2-2; perhaps TRBD2 as D (7 bases). The CDR3 sequence is 16 residues long. The V gene's germline CDR1 is NNHDY and CDR2 SYVADS. Trimming stripped 0 bases from V and 1 base from J, with 10 bases between. The CDR3: CASSDGGALNTGQLYF. The sequenced CDR3 bases are TGTGCCAGCAGTGATGGGGGGGCCTTAAACACCGGG.

This clone occurred a few times. Any gene name here is a mouse gene name. The read ends 4 residues shy of where the CDR3 ends; the end is completed using the germline J gene. The V call is TRBV13-3, the J call TRBJ2-1, with 7 bases aligning to TRBD1. V trimming: 2 bases; J trimming: 1 base; junction bases outside the gene matches: 3. The CDR3 is 15 residues long. The germline V gene has CDR1 NNHDY and CDR2 SYVADS. Incomplete CDR3 DNA: TGTGCCAGCAGTGAAGGGACAGTCAACTATGCT. It codes for CASSEGTVNYA. In full, the CDR3 reads CASSEGTVNYAEQFF.